This TCR beta chain was retrieved from a study of blood T cell repertoires in COVID-19 (dated by TCRdb to 2018 to 2021). For context, the study as a whole: Samples covering the acute and convalescent phases of COVID-19 were provided by collaborators in the United States, Italy and Spain. The repertoires were released in a freely available public database meant as a resource for research on the immune response to SARS-CoV-2. Samples were obtained from the ongoing ImmuneRACE study (first 160 participants) and from some 1,200 subjects provided by 6 global collaborators. Deeply sampled blood TCRbeta repertoires from subjects exposed to, actively infected with, or recovered from COVID-19 were included in the dataset. HLA class I and class II types, where available, came from metadata supplied by the sample provider rather than from assay-based typing. Sample metadata almost always included a de-identified subject ID, COVID-19 status, age in years and sex. The prospective study material was composed of cDNA or gDNA derived from T cells, B-cell-depleted T cells, or PBMCs. Overall study outcomes, separate from this receptor: The amount of clinical and demographic metadata varied by source and participant and was provided uncurated.

Details on this clone: The antigen it recognizes is unknown. The input lacks base qualities; no much larger clone sits a single base away.

TCRbeta CDR3 regions were amplified from genomic DNA using the immunoSEQ Assay, a bias-controlled multiplex PCR. On the authors' methods: The number of nucleated cells in each sample was estimated by amplification of reference gene primers within the assay. Sequence reads were collapsed and filtered to measure the absolute abundance of every unique TCRbeta CDR3 rearrangement. Productive Simpson clonality was computed per sample as the square root of Simpson's diversity index over productive rearrangements. TCRdb stores this immuneACCESS table with in-frame sequences only. Part of the clones is absent; in the studies checked, under half of the shortfall reflects unresolved V genes, and no reason is known for the rest. V and J calls and clone size are given by that table; D and trimming were obtained from the DNA. Recorded for this sample are around 260,000 clones; 70% to 90% of them occurred a single time. The ten largest clones represent 0.87% of the sample.

V and J lose 10 bases and 0 bases, and a span of 12 bases separates them. From a lookup of the germline V gene (reference sequence), CDR1 and CDR2 are LNHDA and SQIVND. The CDR3 sequence holds 14 residues, the cysteine and phenylalanine included. The read is trimmed to its CDR3 DNA, 42 bases read in frame from base 1. In Seattle, one collaborating source enrolled patients while the infection was active and tracked those patients longitudinally over the course of disease. Collaborating institutions collected whole blood in K2EDTA tubes following their own protocols. Collaborator samples were shipped for TCRbeta analysis as frozen whole blood, isolated PBMCs, or DNA extracted from either sample type.

This chain is built from TRBV19 and TRBJ1-4, and perhaps TRBD1 as D gene, on 6 matching bases. The sequence was collected from a human donor with COVID-19, enrolled during active disease. The donor label of this sample is uncertain. The specimen sequenced was peripheral blood. The DNA sequence follows: TGTGCCACCCGGGACATAGCAACTAATGAAAAACTGTTTTTT. Its protein reads: CATRDIATNEKLFF.